By proportion, the clone carrying this T cell receptor (beta chain) is medium-sized. The sample comes from a study of T cell changes during pregnancy in multiple sclerosis. TCRdb keeps only in-frame clones here, not all; method: immunoSEQ multiplex PCR. The repertoire holds just under 45,000 clones, with around 90% as singletons. Germline loops: CDR1 SGDLS, CDR2 YYNGEE. The CDR3 totals 14 residues. With 3 bases clipped from V and 5 bases from J, the junction kept 7 bases outside the gene matches. The TCR originated in a female donor with multiple sclerosis, enrolled in a pregnancy study. The chain joins TRBV9 to TRBJ1-1; the match to TRBD1 covers 7 bases. This sample comprised CD4+ T cells from peripheral blood mononuclear cells, obtained in the first trimester of pregnancy. The CDR3 DNA reads as TGTGCCAGCAGCGGTAATCCAGGGGGAACTGAAGCTTTCTTT. It is translated as CASSGNPGGTEAFF.